The clone carrying this T cell receptor (beta chain) was counted at least ten times. Its antigen is as yet unknown. The entry originates in a study of metastatic and nonmetastatic thyroid tumors. Study in general: The study looked at repertoires side by side in blood and in tumor or nodule tissue from malignant and benign thyroid patients. Findings of the study overall: Patients with malignant thyroid tumors reportedly had significantly higher TCR beta diversity than those with benign nodules, in blood and tumor.

This CDR3 has 16 amino acids. CDR1 is MNHEY and CDR2 is SVGEGT in the germline V gene. J lost 2 bases, V lost 5 bases, and 6 bases had no gene match. All patients were treatment-naive before thyroid surgery. How the authors handled the data: The distant-metastasis classifier for papillary thyroid cancer was built from CDR3 differences across clinicopathological groups. Via MiXCR, TCRdb re-called the PCR reads. For this entry, the V and J calls and clone size follow TCRdb and not the study's own pipeline. The table lists some 20,000 clones, 22% of them singletons. The TCR was taken from a male donor with papillary thyroid cancer or a benign thyroid nodule (not recorded which). Some clones in this sample may be carry-over from other donors' samples. The chain joins TRBV6-2 or TRBV6-3 to TRBJ2-1; 10 nucleotides line up with TRBD2. What was sequenced was tumor tissue. The CDR3 spells CASSPRTSGPYNEQFF. Here the CDR3 DNA reads TGTGCCAGCAGTCCGCGGACTAGCGGACCCTACAATGAGCAGTTCTTC.